These 18 T cell receptor beta chains originate from one sample sequenced in a study of blood T cell repertoires in COVID-19. This table comes from immunoSEQ multiplex PCR, and its TCRdb copy is limited to in-frame clones, with some not included. The sample shows around 500,000 clones, approximately 85% of them seen only once. The sample comprised peripheral blood. These receptors were obtained from a human donor in a cohort sampled during active COVID-19.

V is TRBV10-3 and J is TRBJ1-1; perhaps TRBD1 as D (6 bases). V shed 8 bases and J shed 1 base, with 8 bases lying between them. The CDR3 runs to 12 residues. Germline CDR1 is ENHRY and CDR2 is SYGVKD. The CDR3 protein is CAIGQSNTEAFF. CDR3 nucleotides: TGTGCCATCGGACAGTCGAACACTGAAGCTTTCTTT.

The chain links TRBV11-2 to TRBJ2-3, with 8 positions matching TRBD1. The V segment lost 3 bases and the J segment 1 base; nucleotides outside the gene matches: 6. Germline V gene sequence: CDR1 SGHAT, CDR2 FQNNGV. The CDR3 runs 16 residues. The CDR3 here is CASSFLRDRRTDTQYF. As DNA, the CDR3 is TGTGCCAGCAGCTTCCTGCGGGACAGGCGCACAGATACGCAGTATTTT. Based on the CDR3 plus reference TRBV11-2 and TRBJ2-3, the full variable domain is EAGVAQSPRYKIIEKRQSVAFWCNPISGHATLYWYQQILGQGPKLLIQFQNNGVVDDSQLPKDRFSAERLKGVDSTLKIQPAKLEDSAVYLCASSFLRDRRTDTQYFGPGTRLTVL.

The chain links TRBV5-1 to TRBJ2-7; 8 nucleotides align to TRBD2. CDR3 size: 14 residues. J was trimmed by 5 bases and V by 7 bases; bases with no gene match: 11. Germline-derived CDR1 and CDR2 are SGHRS and YFSETQ. Written as DNA, the CDR3 is TGCGCCAGCGCGATGGGGAGCGGGAGAAACGAGCAGTACTTC. It translates to CASAMGSGRNEQYF.

The chain recombines TRBV9 with TRBJ2-1; 8 bases are shared with TRBD2. J lost 8 bases, V lost 3 bases, and 10 bases had no gene match. The CDR3 runs to 15 residues. Germline V gene lookup returns CDR1 SGDLS and CDR2 YYNGEE. The CDR3, as DNA: TGTGCCAGCAGCGACCGCAGCGGGGGTAGGGATGAGCAGTTCTTC. Amino acid sequence: CASSDRSGGRDEQFF.

The chain employs TRBV4-2 and TRBJ2-1; 7 positions match TRBD2. This CDR3 contains 16 residues. CDR1 and CDR2 (germline): LGHNA, YNFKEQ. The J segment lost 4 bases and the V segment lost 2 bases, leaving 8 bases of the junction unmatched. The CDR3 DNA is TGTGCCAGCAGCCAAACACCTAGCGGTCATTACAATGAGCAGTTCTTC. Its translation: CASSQTPSGHYNEQFF.

V and J are TRBV27 and TRBJ2-7; D is unclear. Trimming stripped 3 bases from V and 6 bases from J, with 9 bases between. The CDR3 covers 12 residues. Germline lookup yields CDR1 MNHEY and CDR2 SMNVEV (reference sequence). Here the CDR3 DNA reads TGTGCCAGCAGTTTCCCAACGGGCGAGCAGTACTTC. Its translation: CASSFPTGEQYF.

CDR3 protein: CAWRRSGSADTQYF. CDR3 coding DNA: TGTGCCTGGAGACGTAGCGGGAGTGCAGATACGCAGTATTTT. The rearrangement uses TRBV30 and TRBJ2-3; 9 nucleotides match TRBD2. V shed 3 bases and J 4 bases; nucleotides not matched to a gene: 5. The CDR3 sequence is 14 residues long. The germline V gene encodes CDR1 GTSNPN and CDR2 SVGIG (reference sequence).

The CDR3 bases are TGTGCCAGCAGCTTAGGACGGACTAACACTGAAGCTTTCTTT. Translated, it gives CASSLGRTNTEAFF. J is TRBJ1-1 and V is TRBV7-2; D gene uncertain. Trimming removed 1 base at V and 2 bases at J, with 8 bases between. Germline V gene data show CDR1 as SGHTA and CDR2 as FQGNSA. CDR3 length: 14 residues.

The chain has TRBV11-3 and TRBJ2-5, with D hard to call. The CDR3 is 14 amino acids. V was pared by 1 base and J by 0 bases, with 6 bases between. Looked up from germline, CDR1 is SGHNT and CDR2 is YENEEA. CDR3 nucleotide sequence: TGTGCCAGCAGCTTAGGGCAGTACCAAGAGACCCAGTACTTC. Translating it yields CASSLGQYQETQYF.

The V call is TRBV28, the J call TRBJ2-7, with D possibly matching TRBD2 (6 bases). Looked up from germline, CDR1 is MDHEN and CDR2 is SYDVKM. Between the trimmed V and J ends, which lost 5 bases and 2 bases, there was a span of 16 bases. The CDR3 contains 15 residues. This CDR3 reads CASSRPGERTYEQYF. The CDR3 coding sequence is TGTGCCAGCAGTCGCCCGGGGGAAAGGACCTACGAGCAGTACTTC.

The chain uses TRBV2 and TRBJ2-7; D is perhaps TRBD1 (5 bases). Germline V gene data show CDR1 as SNHLY and CDR2 as FYNNEI. Trimming removed 2 bases from V and 7 bases from J, with 12 bases in between. The CDR3 extends over 13 amino acids. This CDR3 reads CASSEQGDGEQYF. The CDR3 DNA is TGTGCCAGCAGTGAACAGGGCGACGGAGAGCAGTACTTC. The whole variable domain, remainder taken from reference TRBV2 and TRBJ2-7, is EPEVTQTPSHQVTQMGQEVILRCVPISNHLYFYWYRQILGQKVEFLVSFYNNEISEKSEIFDDQFSVERPDGSNFTLKIRSTKLEDSAMYFCASSEQGDGEQYFGPGTRLTVT.

This chain joins TRBV18 and TRBJ2-1; 9 nucleotides match TRBD2. V dropped 3 bases and J dropped 3; count of bases not matched to a gene: 3. There are 15 residues in the CDR3. CDR1 and CDR2 from the germline V gene are KGHSH and LQKENI. CDR3 DNA sequence: TGTGCCAGCTCACCGGGAGCGGGAGGCTACAATGAGCAGTTCTTC. Its protein is CASSPGAGGYNEQFF.

V gene TRBV28 combines with J gene TRBJ1-1; D remains ambiguous. The germline V gene encodes CDR1 MDHEN and CDR2 SYDVKM. The ends were cut back, 6 bases at V and 1 base at J, with 18 bases in the middle. This CDR3 has 16 amino acids. CDR3 in amino acids: CASRTPGRRANTEAFF. DNA for the CDR3: TGTGCCAGCAGGACCCCCGGTCGGAGGGCGAACACTGAAGCTTTCTTT.

This chain joins TRBV28 and TRBJ2-3, with 10 bases lining up with TRBD2. This CDR3 contains 15 residues. CDR1 is MDHEN, CDR2 SYDVKM, per germline. V dropped 3 bases and J dropped 6; count of bases not matched to a gene: 6. Here the CDR3 DNA reads TGTGCCAGCAGTTTGGCTAGCGGGAGCTCGGATACGCAGTATTTT. Its translation is CASSLASGSSDTQYF.

The chain joins TRBV12-3 or TRBV12-4 to TRBJ1-2; 7 nucleotides line up with TRBD1. The CDR3 spans 13 residues. V dropped 2 bases and J dropped 5; count of bases not matched to a gene: 2. CDR3 loop: CASSLLTGYGYTF. CDR3 sequence (DNA): TGTGCCAGCAGTTTATTGACAGGGTATGGCTACACCTTC.

This clone was counted only a few times. This chain joins TRBV5-1 and TRBJ1-2; no definite D call. The ends were cut back, 0 bases at V and 2 bases at J, with 8 bases in the middle. Germline loops: CDR1 SGHRS, CDR2 YFSETQ. The CDR3 is made up of 14 amino acids. The CDR3 coding sequence is TGCGCCAGCAGCTTGGCTGACGGGAACTATGGCTACACCTTC. It encodes CASSLADGNYGYTF.

The chain recombines TRBV2 with TRBJ1-5; 7 bases line up with TRBD1. From germline, CDR1 is SNHLY and CDR2 FYNNEI. There are 13 residues in the CDR3. Trimming cost V 7 bases and J 8 bases; bases outside gene matches: 8. The CDR3 loop reads CASTGDSLEPQHF. DNA of the CDR3: TGTGCCAGCACTGGGGACAGTTTGGAGCCCCAGCATTTT.

The chain carries TRBV19 and TRBJ2-3; D might be TRBD2 (6 bases). The germline V gene has CDR1 LNHDA and CDR2 SQIVND (reference sequence). The CDR3 loop spans 15 amino acids. V lost 1 base and J lost 1, with 9 bases in between. The DNA for the CDR3 is TGTGCCAGTAGTATAGGTGGGAGGCGCACAGATACGCAGTATTTT. This encodes CASSIGGRRTDTQYF.